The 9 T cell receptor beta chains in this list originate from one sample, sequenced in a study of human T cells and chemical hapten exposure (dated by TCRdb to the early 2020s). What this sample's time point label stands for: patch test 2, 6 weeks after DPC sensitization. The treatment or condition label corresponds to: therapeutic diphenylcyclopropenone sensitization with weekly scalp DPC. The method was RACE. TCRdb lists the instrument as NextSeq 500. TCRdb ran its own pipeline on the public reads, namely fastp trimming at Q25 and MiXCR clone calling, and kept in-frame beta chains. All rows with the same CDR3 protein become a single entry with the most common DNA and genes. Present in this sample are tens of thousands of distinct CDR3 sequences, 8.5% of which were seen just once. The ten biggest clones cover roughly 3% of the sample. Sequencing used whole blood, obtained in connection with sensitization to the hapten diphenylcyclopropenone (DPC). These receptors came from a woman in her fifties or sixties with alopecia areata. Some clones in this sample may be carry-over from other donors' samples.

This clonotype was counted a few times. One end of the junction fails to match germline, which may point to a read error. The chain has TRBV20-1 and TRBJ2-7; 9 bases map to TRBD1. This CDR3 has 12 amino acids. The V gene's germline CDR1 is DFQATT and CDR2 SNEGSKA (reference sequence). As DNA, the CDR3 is TGCAGTGCTAGAGATGGCGGGACAGGGTTTTCCTTC. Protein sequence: CSARDGGTGFSF.

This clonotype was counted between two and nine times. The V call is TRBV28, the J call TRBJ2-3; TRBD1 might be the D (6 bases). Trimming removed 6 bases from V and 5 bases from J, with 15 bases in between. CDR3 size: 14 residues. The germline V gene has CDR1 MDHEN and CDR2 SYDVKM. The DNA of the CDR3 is TGTGCCAGCAGCTTTACAGGGCCCCGAGATACGCAGTATTTT. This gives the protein CASSFTGPRDTQYF.

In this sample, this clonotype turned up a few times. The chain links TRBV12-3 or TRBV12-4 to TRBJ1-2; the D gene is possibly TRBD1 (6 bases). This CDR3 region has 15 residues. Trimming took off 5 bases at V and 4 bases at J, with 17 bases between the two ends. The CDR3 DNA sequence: TGTGCCAGCAGTCTTCTCGACAGGAACCCCTATGGCTACACCTTC. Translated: CASSLLDRNPYGYTF.

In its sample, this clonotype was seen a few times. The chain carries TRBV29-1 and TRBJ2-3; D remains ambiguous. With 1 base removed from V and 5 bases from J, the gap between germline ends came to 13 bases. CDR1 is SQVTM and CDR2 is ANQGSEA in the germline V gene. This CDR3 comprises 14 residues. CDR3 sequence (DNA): TGCAGCGTTGAAGTGCTGGGGATGAGAGATACGCAGTATTTT. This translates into CSVEVLGMRDTQYF.

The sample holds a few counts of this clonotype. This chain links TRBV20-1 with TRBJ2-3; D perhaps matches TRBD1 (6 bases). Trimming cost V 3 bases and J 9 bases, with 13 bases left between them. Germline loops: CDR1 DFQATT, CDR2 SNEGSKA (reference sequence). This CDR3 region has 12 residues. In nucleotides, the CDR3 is TGCAGTGCTAGGCCCCCGGGACAAACGCAGTATTTT. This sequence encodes CSARPPGQTQYF.

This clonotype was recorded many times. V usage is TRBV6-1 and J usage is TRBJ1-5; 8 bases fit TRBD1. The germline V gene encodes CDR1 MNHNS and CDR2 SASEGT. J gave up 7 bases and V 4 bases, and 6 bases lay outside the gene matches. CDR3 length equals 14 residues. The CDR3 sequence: CASSVGTGGQPQHF. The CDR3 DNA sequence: TGTGCCAGCAGTGTGGGGACAGGCGGGCAGCCCCAGCATTTT.

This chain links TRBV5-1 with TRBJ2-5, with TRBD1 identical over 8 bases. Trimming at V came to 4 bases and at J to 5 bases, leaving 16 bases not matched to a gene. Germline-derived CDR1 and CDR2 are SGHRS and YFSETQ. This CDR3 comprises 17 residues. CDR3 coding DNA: TGCGCCAGCAGCCGGACAGGGCGAACCACCTCGACGGAGACCCAGTACTTC. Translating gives CASSRTGRTTSTETQYF.

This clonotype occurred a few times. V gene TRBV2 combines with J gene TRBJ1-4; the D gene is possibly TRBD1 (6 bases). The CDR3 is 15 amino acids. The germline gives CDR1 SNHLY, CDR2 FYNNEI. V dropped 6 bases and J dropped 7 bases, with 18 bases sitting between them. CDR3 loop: CASRRQELFSEKLFF. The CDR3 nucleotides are TGTGCCAGCAGACGACAGGAGTTGTTTAGTGAAAAACTGTTTTTT.

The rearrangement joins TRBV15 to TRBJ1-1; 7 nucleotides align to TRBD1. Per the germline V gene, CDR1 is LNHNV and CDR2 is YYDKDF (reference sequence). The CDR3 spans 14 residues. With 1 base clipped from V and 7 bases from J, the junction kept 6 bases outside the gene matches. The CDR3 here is CATSRGQGHLEAFF. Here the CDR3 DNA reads TGTGCCACCAGCAGAGGACAGGGCCACCTTGAAGCTTTCTTT.